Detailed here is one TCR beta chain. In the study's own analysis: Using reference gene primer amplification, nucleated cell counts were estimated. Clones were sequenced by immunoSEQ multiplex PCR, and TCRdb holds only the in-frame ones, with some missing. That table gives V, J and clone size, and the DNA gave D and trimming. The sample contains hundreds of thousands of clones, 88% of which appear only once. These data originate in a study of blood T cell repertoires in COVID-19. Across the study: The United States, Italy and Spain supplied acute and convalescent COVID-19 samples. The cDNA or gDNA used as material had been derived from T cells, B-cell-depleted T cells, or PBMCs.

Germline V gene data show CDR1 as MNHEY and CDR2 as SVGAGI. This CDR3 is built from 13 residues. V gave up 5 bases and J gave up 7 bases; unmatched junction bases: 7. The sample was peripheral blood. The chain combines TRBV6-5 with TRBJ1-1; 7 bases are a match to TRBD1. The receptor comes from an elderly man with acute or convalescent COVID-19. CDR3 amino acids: CASSMRGPFEAFF. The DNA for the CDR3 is TGTGCCAGCAGTATGAGGGGGCCATTTGAAGCTTTCTTT.